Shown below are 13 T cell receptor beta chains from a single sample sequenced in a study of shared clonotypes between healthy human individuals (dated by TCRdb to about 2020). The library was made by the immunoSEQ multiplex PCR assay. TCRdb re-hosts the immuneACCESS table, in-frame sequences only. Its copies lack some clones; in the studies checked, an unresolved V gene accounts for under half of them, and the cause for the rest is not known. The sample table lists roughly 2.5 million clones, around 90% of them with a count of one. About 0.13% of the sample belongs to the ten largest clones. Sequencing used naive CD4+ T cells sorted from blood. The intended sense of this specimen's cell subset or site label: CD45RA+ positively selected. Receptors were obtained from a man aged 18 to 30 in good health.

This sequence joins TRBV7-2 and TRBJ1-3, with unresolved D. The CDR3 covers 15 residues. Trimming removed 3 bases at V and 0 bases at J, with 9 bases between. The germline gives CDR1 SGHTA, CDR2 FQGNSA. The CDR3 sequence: CASSLTGTSGNTIYF. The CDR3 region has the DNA TGTGCCAGCAGCTTGACTGGTACCTCTGGAAACACCATATATTTT.

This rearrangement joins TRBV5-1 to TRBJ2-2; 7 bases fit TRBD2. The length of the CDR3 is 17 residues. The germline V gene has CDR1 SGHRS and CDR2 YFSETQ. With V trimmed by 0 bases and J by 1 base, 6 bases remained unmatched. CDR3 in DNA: TGCGCCAGCAGCTTGGGGGCTAGCGGAAAGAACACCGGGGAGCTGTTTTTT. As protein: CASSLGASGKNTGELFF.

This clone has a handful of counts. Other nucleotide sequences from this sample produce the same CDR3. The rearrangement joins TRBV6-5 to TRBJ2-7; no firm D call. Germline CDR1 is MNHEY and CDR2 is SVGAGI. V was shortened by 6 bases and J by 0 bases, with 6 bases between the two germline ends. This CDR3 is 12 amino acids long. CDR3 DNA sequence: TGTGCCAGCAGCCGCAGCTCCTACGAGCAGTACTTC. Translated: CASSRSSYEQYF.

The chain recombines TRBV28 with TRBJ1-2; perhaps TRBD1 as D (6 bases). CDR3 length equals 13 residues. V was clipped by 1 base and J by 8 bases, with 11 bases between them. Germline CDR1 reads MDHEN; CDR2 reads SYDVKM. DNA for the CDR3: TGTGCCAGCAGTTTATTGGGGGGCCTCGGCTACACCTTC. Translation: CASSLLGGLGYTF.

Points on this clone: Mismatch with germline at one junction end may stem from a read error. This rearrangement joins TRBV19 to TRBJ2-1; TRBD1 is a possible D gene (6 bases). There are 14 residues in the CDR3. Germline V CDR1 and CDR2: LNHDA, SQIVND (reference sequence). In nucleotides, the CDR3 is TGTGCCAGTAGTCCAGGGACACACTACAGTGAGCAGTTCTTC. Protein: CASSPGTHYSEQFF.

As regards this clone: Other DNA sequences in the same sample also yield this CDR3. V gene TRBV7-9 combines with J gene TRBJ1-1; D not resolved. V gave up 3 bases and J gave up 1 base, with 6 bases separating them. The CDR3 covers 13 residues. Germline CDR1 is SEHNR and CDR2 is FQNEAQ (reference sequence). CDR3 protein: CASSLTSNTEAFF. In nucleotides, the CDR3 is TGTGCCAGCAGCTTGACATCGAACACTGAAGCTTTCTTT.

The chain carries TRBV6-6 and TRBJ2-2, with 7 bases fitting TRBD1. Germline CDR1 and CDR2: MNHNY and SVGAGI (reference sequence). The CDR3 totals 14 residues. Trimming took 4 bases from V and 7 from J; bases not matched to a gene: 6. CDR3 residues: CASSLPTGVGELFF. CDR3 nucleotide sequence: TGTGCCAGCAGTTTACCTACAGGGGTCGGGGAGCTGTTTTTT.

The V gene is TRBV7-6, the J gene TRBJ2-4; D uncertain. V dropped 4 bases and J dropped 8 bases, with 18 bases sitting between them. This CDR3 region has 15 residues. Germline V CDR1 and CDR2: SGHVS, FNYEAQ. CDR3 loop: CASSSGLGVSDIQYF. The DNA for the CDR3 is TGTGCCAGCAGCTCCGGGTTGGGTGTATCAGACATTCAGTACTTC.

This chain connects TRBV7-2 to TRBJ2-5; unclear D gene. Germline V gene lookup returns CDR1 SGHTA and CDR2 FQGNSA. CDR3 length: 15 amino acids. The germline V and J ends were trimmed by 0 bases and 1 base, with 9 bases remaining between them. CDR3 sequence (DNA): TGTGCCAGCAGCTTAGCGGTAACAGTCCAAGAGACCCAGTACTTC. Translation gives CASSLAVTVQETQYF.

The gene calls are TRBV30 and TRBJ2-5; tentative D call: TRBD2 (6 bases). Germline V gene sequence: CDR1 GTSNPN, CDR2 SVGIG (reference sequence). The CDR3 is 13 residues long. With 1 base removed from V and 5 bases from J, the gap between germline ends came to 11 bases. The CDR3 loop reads CAWSGEVAETQYF. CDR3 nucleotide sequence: TGTGCCTGGAGTGGGGAGGTGGCGGAGACCCAGTACTTC. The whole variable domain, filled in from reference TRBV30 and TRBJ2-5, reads SQTIHQWPATLVQPVGSPLSLECTVEGTSNPNLYWYRQAAGRGLQLLFYSVGIGQISSEVPQNLSASRPQDRQFILSSKKLLLSDSGFYLCAWSGEVAETQYFGPGTRLLVL.

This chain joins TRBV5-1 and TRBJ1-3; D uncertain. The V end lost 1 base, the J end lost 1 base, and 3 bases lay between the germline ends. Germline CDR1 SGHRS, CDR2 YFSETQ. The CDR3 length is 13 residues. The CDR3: CASSLFSGNTIYF. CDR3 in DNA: TGCGCCAGCAGCTTGTTTTCTGGAAACACCATATATTTT.

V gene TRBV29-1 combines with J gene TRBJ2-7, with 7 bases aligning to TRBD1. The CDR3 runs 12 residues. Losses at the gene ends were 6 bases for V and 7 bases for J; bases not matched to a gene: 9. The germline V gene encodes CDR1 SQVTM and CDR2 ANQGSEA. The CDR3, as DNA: TGCAGCGTGAGACAGGGCCTCGGGGAGCAGTACTTC. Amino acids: CSVRQGLGEQYF.

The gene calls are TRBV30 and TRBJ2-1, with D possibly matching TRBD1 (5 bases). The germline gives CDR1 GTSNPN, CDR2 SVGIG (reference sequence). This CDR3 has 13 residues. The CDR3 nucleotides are TGTGCGTGGGAAACAGGTAACTACAATGAGCAGTTCTTC. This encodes CAWETGNYNEQFF. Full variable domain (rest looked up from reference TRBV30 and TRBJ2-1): SQTIHQWPATLVQPVGSPLSLECTVEGTSNPNLYWYRQAAGRGLQLLFYSVGIGQISSEVPQNLSASRPQDRQFILSSKKLLLSDSGFYLCAWETGNYNEQFFGPGTRLTVL.